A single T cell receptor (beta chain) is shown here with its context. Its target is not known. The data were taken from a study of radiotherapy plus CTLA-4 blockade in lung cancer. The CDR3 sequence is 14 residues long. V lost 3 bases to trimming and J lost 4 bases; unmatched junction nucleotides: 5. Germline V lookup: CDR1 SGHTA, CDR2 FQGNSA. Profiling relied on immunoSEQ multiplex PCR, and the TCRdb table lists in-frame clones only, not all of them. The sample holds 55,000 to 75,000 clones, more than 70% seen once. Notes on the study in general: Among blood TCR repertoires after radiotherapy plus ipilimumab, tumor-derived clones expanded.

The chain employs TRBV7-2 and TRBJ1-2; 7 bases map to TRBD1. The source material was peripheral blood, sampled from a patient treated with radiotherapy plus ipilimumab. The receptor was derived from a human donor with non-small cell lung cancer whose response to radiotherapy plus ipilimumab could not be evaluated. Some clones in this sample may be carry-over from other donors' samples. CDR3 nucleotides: TGTGCCAGCAGCTTTCCGGGACAGCCCTATGGCTACACCTTC. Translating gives CASSFPGQPYGYTF.